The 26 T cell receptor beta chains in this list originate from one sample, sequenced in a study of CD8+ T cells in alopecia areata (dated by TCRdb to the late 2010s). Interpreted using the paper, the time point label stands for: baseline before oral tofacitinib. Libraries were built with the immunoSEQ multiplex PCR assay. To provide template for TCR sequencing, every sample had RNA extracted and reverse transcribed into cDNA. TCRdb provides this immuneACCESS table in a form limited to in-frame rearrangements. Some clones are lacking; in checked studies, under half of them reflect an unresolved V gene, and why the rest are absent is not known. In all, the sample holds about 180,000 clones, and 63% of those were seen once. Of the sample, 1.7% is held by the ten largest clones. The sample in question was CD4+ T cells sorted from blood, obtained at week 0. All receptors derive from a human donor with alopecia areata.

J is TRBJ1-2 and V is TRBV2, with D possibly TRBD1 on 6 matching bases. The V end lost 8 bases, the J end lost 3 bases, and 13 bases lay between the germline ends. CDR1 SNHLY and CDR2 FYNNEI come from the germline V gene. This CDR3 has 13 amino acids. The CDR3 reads CASRLAGDYGYTF. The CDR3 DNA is TGTGCCAGCCGGTTGGCAGGGGACTATGGCTACACCTTC. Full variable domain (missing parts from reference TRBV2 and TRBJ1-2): EPEVTQTPSHQVTQMGQEVILRCVPISNHLYFYWYRQILGQKVEFLVSFYNNEISEKSEIFDDQFSVERPDGSNFTLKIRSTKLEDSAMYFCASRLAGDYGYTFGSGTRLTVV.

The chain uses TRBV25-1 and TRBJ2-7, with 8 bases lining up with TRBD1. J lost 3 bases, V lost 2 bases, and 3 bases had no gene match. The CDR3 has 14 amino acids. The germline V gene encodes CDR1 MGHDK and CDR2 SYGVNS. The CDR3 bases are TGTGCCAGCAGTGAACTGGGACAGGACTACGAGCAGTACTTC. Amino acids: CASSELGQDYEQYF.

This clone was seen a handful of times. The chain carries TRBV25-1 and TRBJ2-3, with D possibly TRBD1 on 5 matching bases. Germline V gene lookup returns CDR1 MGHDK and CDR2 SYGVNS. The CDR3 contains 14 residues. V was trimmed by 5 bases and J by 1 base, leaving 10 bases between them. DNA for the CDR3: TGTGCCAGCAGTCGACAGCAGCGCACAGATACGCAGTATTTT. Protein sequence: CASSRQQRTDTQYF.

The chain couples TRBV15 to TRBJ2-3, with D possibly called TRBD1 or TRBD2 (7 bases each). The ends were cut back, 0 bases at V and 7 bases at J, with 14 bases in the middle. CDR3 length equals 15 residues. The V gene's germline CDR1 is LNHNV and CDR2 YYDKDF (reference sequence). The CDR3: CATSRDQGGPYTQYF. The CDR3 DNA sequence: TGTGCCACCAGCAGAGATCAGGGGGGGCCATATACGCAGTATTTT.

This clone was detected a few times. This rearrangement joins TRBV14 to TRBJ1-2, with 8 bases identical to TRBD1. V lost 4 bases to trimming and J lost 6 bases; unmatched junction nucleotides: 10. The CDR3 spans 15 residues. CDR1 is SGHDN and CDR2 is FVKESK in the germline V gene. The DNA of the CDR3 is TGTGCCAGCAGCCCTAGGACAGGGACCTCGGATGGCTACACCTTC. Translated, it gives CASSPRTGTSDGYTF.

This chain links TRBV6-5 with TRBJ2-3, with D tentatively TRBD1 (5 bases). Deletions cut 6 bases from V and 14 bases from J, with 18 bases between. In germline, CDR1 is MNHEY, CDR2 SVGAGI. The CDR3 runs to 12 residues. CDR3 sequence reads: CASRSNGPRAYF. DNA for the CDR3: TGTGCCAGCAGATCAAACGGTCCCAGGGCGTATTTT.

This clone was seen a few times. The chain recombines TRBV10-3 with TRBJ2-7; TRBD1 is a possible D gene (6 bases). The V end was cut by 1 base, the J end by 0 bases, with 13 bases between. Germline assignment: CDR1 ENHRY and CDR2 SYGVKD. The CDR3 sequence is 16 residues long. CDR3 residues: CAISELATGSSYEQYF. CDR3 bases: TGTGCCATCAGTGAGTTGGCAACAGGGAGCTCCTACGAGCAGTACTTC.

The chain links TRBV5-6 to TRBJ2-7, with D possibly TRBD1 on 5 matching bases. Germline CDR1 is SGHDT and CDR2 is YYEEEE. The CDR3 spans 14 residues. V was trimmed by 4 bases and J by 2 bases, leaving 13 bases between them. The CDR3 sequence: CASSLMDTPYEQYF. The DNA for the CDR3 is TGTGCCAGCAGCCTAATGGACACACCCTACGAGCAGTACTTC. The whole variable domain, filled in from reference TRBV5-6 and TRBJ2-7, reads DAGVTQSPTHLIKTRGQQVTLRCSPKSGHDTVSWYQQALGQGPQFIFQYYEEEERQRGNFPDRFSGHQFPNYSSELNVNALLLGDSALYLCASSLMDTPYEQYFGPGTRLTVT.

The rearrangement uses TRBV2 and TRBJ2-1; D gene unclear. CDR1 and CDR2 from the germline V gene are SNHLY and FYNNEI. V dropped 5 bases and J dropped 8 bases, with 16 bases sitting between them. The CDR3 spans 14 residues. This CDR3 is CASSRNPLDHEQFF. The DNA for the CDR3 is TGTGCCAGCAGTAGGAATCCCCTGGACCATGAGCAGTTCTTC.

Here the CDR3 DNA reads TGTGCCTGCTTTCAGGGGCATGGCTACACCTTC. Its protein product is CACFQGHGYTF. V usage is TRBV30 and J usage is TRBJ1-2, with D maybe TRBD1 (6 bases). Germline CDR1 GTSNPN, CDR2 SVGIG (reference sequence). The CDR3 covers 11 residues. Trimming took 6 bases from V and 6 from J, leaving 11 bases between them. The variable domain in full, with the rest retrieved from reference TRBV30 and TRBJ1-2, is SQTIHQWPATLVQPVGSPLSLECTVEGTSNPNLYWYRQAAGRGLQLLFYSVGIGQISSEVPQNLSASRPQDRQFILSSKKLLLSDSGFYLCACFQGHGYTFGSGTRLTVV.

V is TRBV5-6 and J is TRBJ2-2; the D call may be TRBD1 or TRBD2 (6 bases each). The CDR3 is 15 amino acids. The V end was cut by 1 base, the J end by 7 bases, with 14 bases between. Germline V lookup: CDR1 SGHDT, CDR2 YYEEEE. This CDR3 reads CASSLNGGAGGELFF. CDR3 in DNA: TGTGCCAGCAGCTTGAACGGGGGCGCGGGCGGGGAGCTGTTTTTT.

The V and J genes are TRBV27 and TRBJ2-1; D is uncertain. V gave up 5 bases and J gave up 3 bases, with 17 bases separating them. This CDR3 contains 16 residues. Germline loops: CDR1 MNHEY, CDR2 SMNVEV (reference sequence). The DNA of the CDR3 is TGTGCCAGCAGTGCCTCCCTAGGTACCAGCTACAATGAGCAGTTCTTC. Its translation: CASSASLGTSYNEQFF.

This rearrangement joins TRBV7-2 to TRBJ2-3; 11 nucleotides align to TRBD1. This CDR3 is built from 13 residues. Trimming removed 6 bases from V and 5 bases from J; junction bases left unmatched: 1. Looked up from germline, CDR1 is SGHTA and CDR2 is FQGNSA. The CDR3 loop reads CASRGTGGDTQYF. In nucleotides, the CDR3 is TGTGCCAGCAGGGGGACAGGGGGAGATACGCAGTATTTT.

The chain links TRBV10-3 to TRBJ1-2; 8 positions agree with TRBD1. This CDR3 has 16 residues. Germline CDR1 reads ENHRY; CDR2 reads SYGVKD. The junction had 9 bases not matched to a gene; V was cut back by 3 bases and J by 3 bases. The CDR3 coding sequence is TGTGCCATCAGTGATAGGACAGGGAGAAGGGACTATGGCTACACCTTC. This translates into CAISDRTGRRDYGYTF.

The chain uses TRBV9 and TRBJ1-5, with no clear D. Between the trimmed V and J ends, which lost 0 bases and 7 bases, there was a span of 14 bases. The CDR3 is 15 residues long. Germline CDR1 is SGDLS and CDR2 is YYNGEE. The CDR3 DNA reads TGTGCCAGCAGCGTAGAGGGCCTTGACGGGCAGCCCCAGCATTTT. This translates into CASSVEGLDGQPQHF. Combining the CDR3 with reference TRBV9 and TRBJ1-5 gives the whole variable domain DSGVTQTPKHLITATGQRVTLRCSPRSGDLSVYWYQQSLDQGLQFLIQYYNGEERAKGNILERFSAQQFPDLHSELNLSSLELGDSALYFCASSVEGLDGQPQHFGDGTRLSIL.

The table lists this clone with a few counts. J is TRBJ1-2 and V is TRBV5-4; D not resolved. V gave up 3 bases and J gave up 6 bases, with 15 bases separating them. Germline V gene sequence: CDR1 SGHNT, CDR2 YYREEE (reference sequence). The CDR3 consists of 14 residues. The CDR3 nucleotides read TGTGCCAGCAGCTGGGGAGACCTTTTGGATGGCTACACCTTC. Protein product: CASSWGDLLDGYTF.

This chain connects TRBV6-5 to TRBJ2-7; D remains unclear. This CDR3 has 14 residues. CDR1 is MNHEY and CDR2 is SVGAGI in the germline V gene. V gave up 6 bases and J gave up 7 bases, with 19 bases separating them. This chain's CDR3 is CASSITEDPREQYF. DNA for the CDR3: TGTGCCAGCAGCATAACCGAGGACCCTAGGGAGCAGTACTTC.

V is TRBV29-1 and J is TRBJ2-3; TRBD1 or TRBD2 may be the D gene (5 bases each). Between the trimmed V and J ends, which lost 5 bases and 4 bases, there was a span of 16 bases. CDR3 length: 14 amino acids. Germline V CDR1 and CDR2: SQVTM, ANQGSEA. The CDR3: CSVSPGVGADTQYF. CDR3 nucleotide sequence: TGCAGCGTTTCGCCTGGTGTGGGGGCAGATACGCAGTATTTT.

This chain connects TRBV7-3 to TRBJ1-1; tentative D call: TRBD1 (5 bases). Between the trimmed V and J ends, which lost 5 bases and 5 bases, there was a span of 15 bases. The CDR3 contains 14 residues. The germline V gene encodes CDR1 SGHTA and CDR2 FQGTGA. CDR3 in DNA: TGTGCCAGCAGCACCCAGGGAGAGGCGACTGAAGCTTTCTTT. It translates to CASSTQGEATEAFF.

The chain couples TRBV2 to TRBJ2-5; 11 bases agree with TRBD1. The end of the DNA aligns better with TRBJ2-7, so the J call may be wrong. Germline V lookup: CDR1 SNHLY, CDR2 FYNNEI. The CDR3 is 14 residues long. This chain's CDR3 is CASSAGTGGYEQYF. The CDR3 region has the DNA TGTGCCAGCAGCGCAGGGACAGGGGGTTACGAGCAGTACTTC.

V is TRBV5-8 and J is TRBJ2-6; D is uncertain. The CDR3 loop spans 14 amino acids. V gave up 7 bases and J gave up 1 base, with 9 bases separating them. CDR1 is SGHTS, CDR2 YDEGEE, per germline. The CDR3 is CASPPKSGANVLTF. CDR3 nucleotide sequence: TGTGCCAGCCCGCCGAAATCTGGGGCCAACGTCCTGACTTTC.

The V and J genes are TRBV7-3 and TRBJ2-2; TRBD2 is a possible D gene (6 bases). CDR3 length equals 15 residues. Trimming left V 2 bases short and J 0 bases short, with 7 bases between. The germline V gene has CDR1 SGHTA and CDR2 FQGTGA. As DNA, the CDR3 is TGTGCCAGCAGCTTAGGCGGGGCGAACACCGGGGAGCTGTTTTTT. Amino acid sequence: CASSLGGANTGELFF.

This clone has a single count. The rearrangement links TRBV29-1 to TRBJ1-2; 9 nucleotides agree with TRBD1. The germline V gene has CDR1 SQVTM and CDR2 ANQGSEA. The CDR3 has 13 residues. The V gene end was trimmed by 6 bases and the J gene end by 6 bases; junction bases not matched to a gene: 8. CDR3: CSVAYTGGDGYTF. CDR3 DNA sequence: TGCAGCGTCGCATACACAGGGGGCGATGGCTACACCTTC.

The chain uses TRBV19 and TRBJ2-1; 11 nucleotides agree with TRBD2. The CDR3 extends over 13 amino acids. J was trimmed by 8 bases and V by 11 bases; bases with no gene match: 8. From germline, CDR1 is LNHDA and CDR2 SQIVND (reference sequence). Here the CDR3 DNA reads TGTGCCGTTAGCGGGGGGGCAAATCATGAGCAGTTCTTC. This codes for CAVSGGANHEQFF.

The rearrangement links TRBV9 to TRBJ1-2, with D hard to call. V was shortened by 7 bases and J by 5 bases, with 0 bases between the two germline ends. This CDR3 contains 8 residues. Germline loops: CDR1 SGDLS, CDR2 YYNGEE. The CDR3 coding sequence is TGTGCCAGCTATGGCTACACCTTC. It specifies CASYGYTF.

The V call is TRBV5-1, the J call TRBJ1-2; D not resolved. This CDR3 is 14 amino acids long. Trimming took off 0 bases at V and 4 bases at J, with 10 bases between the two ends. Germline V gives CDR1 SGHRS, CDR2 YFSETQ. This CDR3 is CASSLEARTYGYTF. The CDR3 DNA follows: TGCGCCAGCAGCTTGGAGGCTCGAACCTATGGCTACACCTTC.